The entry below describes one TCR beta chain. Its antigen remains unknown. The sample comes from a study of blood T cells in healthy people across ages. Trimming pared 6 bases from V and 4 bases from J, leaving 18 bases between. Per germline, CDR1 PRHDT and CDR2 FYEKMQ (reference sequence). This CDR3 is built from 15 residues. General study points: Higher diversity, along with more naive CD4+ cells, distinguished long-lived donors from aged donors.

Primed by a sample-barcoded 5' primer and a J-beta primer mix, a second PCR proceeded for about 6 to 12 cycles. Each cDNA molecule received a tag from a template-switch adaptor that had 12 random nucleotides. MiXCR, run by TCRdb on the 5' RACE reads, gives a single entry per CDR3 protein. This table has 650,000 to 900,000 distinct CDR3 sequences, approximately 67% appearing once. The V gene is TRBV13, the J gene TRBJ2-5; the D call may be TRBD1 or TRBD2 (5 bases each). The sequence was obtained from a man aged 30 to 39 in good health. The sequencing input was blood. The CDR3: CASSRPRGWGETQYF. Here the CDR3 DNA reads TGTGCCAGCAGTCGTCCTCGGGGCTGGGGAGAGACCCAGTACTTC.